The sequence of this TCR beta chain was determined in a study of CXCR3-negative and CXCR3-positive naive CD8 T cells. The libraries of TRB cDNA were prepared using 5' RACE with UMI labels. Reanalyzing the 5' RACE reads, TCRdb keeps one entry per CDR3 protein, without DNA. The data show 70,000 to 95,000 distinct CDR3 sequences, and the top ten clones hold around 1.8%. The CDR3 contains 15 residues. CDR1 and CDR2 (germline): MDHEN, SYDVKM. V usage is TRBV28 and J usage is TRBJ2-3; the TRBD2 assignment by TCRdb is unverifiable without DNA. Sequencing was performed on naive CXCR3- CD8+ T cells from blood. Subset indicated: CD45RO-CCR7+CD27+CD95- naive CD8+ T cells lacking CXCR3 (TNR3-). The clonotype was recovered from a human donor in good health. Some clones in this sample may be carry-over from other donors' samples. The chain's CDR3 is CASSLIARQTDTQYF.